A selection of T cell receptor beta chains follows, all from one sample in a study of blood T cell repertoires in COVID-19. Assay: immunoSEQ multiplex PCR; the TCRdb copy retains only in-frame clones and omits some. The sample records about 120,000 clones, 85% to 90% being singletons. Material for sequencing was peripheral blood. The receptors come from a woman aged 70-85 years with acute or convalescent COVID-19. Each CDR3 is given with its conserved first and last residue. A D gene is named only where the DNA matches it firmly. Clone size is stated in some rows and not others, as once, few, many or a class when expanded.

CDR3 length,V gene,clone size,J gene,D gene,CDR3 DNA,CDR3 protein
12,TRBV30,NA,TRBJ1-2,NA,TGTGCCTGGAGTTCGTCAGGTTATGGCTACACCTTC,CAWSSSGYGYTF
14,TRBV9,NA,TRBJ1-3,NA,TGTGCCAGCAGCGTAGGCAGCTCTGGAAACACCATATATTTT,CASSVGSSGNTIYF
18,TRBV7-9,NA,TRBJ2-2,TRBD2,TGTGCCAGCAGCCCTCGACCCGGGACTAGCGATAACACCGGGGAGCTGTTTTTT,CASSPRPGTSDNTGELFF
14,TRBV13,NA,TRBJ2-7,NA,TGTGCCAGCAGCTTAGTCGGGGGTACCGACGAGCAGTACTTC,CASSLVGGTDEQYF
15,TRBV3-1/TRBV3-2,NA,TRBJ1-2,NA,TGTGCCAGCAGCCTCGGGGGGGCCCCTAACTATGGCTACACCTTC,CASSLGGAPNYGYTF
17,TRBV10-3,NA,TRBJ2-1,TRBD1,TGTGCCATCAGTGGATCCTCTGGACAGGGGAAACACAATGAGCAGTTCTTC,CAISGSSGQGKHNEQFF
16,TRBV19,NA,TRBJ2-7,TRBD1,TGTGCCAGTAGTATTCCCCCCGGACAGGGGCCCTACGAGCAGTACTTC,CASSIPPGQGPYEQYF
13,TRBV7-9,NA,TRBJ1-1,TRBD1,TGTGCCAGCAGTCTTTCAGGGGGCACTGAAGCTTTCTTT,CASSLSGGTEAFF
16,TRBV19,few,TRBJ2-2,TRBD2,TGTGCCAGTACCCTCCCGGGACTAGGGGGAACCGGGGAGCTGTTTTTT,CASTLPGLGGTGELFF
18,TRBV4-2,NA,TRBJ2-3,TRBD2,TGTGCCAGCAGCCAAGATCTACTAGCGGGGGAGGGGACAGATACGCAGTATTTT,CASSQDLLAGEGTDTQYF
15,TRBV27,NA,TRBJ2-5,NA,TGTGCCAGCAGCCGAAGGGGGGGTGGGAAAGAGACCCAGTACTTC,CASSRRGGGKETQYF
14,TRBV5-1,NA,TRBJ1-2,NA,TGCGCCAGCAGCTATGGACAGCATGACAATGGCTACACCTTC,CASSYGQHDNGYTF
15,TRBV9,NA,TRBJ1-2,NA,TGTGCCAGCACCTTGGGAGGGACCCTTGACTATGGCTACACCTTC,CASTLGGTLDYGYTF
15,TRBV6-5,NA,TRBJ2-1,NA,TGTGCCAGCAGTCCGACAGTTCCTTCCTACAATGAGCAGTTCTTC,CASSPTVPSYNEQFF
18,TRBV7-6,NA,TRBJ2-5,NA,TGTGCCAGCAGCTTACGTCGCGGGGTAGCCCAAACCACTGAGACCCAGTACTTC,CASSLRRGVAQTTETQYF
14,TRBV6-5,NA,TRBJ1-1,TRBD1,TGTGCCAGCAACAGGGGACAGATGAACACTGAAGCTTTCTTT,CASNRGQMNTEAFF
15,TRBV7-6,NA,TRBJ2-5,NA,TGTGCCAGCAGCTTATCCACCAGGTACCAAGAGACCCAGTACTTC,CASSLSTRYQETQYF
15,TRBV9,NA,TRBJ2-7,NA,TGTGCCAGCAGCCTCGAAGACACCCGCTCCTACGAGCAGTACTTC,CASSLEDTRSYEQYF
13,TRBV7-9,NA,TRBJ1-6,NA,TGTGCCAGCAGCTTAATGACAGACTCACCCCTCCACTTT,CASSLMTDSPLHF
16,TRBV10-3,NA,TRBJ2-6,NA,TGTGCCACCAATCCGGGACATAGCTCTGGGGCCAACGTCCTGACTTTC,CATNPGHSSGANVLTF
17,TRBV28,NA,TRBJ2-3,NA,TGTGCCAGCAGGGGGACTCTGGGCGGGCGAGGAGAGAGTGCGCAGTATTTT,CASRGTLGGRGESAQYF
15,TRBV7-3,once,TRBJ2-3,TRBD1,TGTGCCAGCAGCTCCCGGACAGGGGGCACAGATACGCAGTATTTT,CASSSRTGGTDTQYF
13,TRBV19,NA,TRBJ1-1,NA,TGTGCCAGTAGTAGTCAGGTCGGCACTGAAGCTTTCTTT,CASSSQVGTEAFF
15,TRBV11-2,NA,TRBJ2-7,NA,TGTGCCAGCAGCTTAGGCAGGGGACCCGGCTACGAGCAGTACTTC,CASSLGRGPGYEQYF
14,TRBV6-4,NA,TRBJ2-7,TRBD1,TGTGCCAACCCGACCGGGACAGGGGATTACGAGCAGTACTTC,CANPTGTGDYEQYF
15,TRBV5-4,NA,TRBJ2-5,TRBD2,TGTGCCAGCAGCCAAAAAGCGGGGGGACAAGAGACCCAGTACTTC,CASSQKAGGQETQYF
15,TRBV28,NA,TRBJ1-6,TRBD1,TGTGCCAGCAGAGTGACAGGGGAGATGAATTCACCCCTCCACTTT,CASRVTGEMNSPLHF
15,TRBV28,NA,TRBJ1-5,NA,TGTGCCAGCAGTTTATTACAGGGCGGCAATCAGCCCCAGCATTTT,CASSLLQGGNQPQHF
13,TRBV3-1/TRBV3-2,NA,TRBJ2-3,TRBD2,TGTGCCAGCCTAGCGGGGGGAACAGATACGCAGTATTTT,CASLAGGTDTQYF
15,TRBV7-7,NA,TRBJ2-1,TRBD1,TGTGCCAGCAGCTCCACAGGGGCGACCCACAATGAGCAGTTCTTC,CASSSTGATHNEQFF
14,TRBV30,NA,TRBJ1-5,NA,TGTGCCTGGAGTGGGGCAGCTTTCAATCAGCCCCAGCATTTT,CAWSGAAFNQPQHF
14,TRBV7-3,NA,TRBJ1-1,TRBD1,TGTGCCAGCAGCCTAGACAGGGAGAACACTGAAGCTTTCTTT,CASSLDRENTEAFF
16,TRBV5-4,NA,TRBJ2-1,NA,TGTGCCAGCAGCACCCTACAGGGTCCCCAATACAATGAGCAGTTCTTC,CASSTLQGPQYNEQFF
15,TRBV3-1/TRBV3-2,once,TRBJ2-1,TRBD2,TGTGCCAGCAGCCAAGGGACTAGCGCCAGGGGTGAGCAGTTCTTC,CASSQGTSARGEQFF
14,TRBV6-5,NA,TRBJ1-4,NA,TGTGCCAGCTCTCTGACAGTCGAGCCGGGGGGGGCGATTTTT,CASSLTVEPGGAIF
20,TRBV28,NA,TRBJ2-4,TRBD1,TGTGCCAGCAGTTTTTTTTTGGAAAGGACAGGTAAACTAGCCAAAAACATTCAGTACTTC,CASSFFLERTGKLAKNIQYF
15,TRBV2,NA,TRBJ1-4,TRBD1,TGTGCCAGCAGTGTTTTGACAGGGACCAATGAAAAACTGTTTTTT,CASSVLTGTNEKLFF
13,TRBV12-3/TRBV12-4,NA,TRBJ1-2,NA,TGTGCCAGCAGACCCGGGGGTAGATATGGCTACACCTTC,CASRPGGRYGYTF
17,TRBV10-2,NA,TRBJ1-1,NA,TGTGCCAGCAGTGAGCCGGACATCATAGGAGAGGACACTGAAGCTTTCTTT,CASSEPDIIGEDTEAFF
12,TRBV2,few,TRBJ2-3,TRBD1,TGTGCCAGCAGTCCCTACAGGGGTACGCAGTATTTT,CASSPYRGTQYF
15,TRBV19,NA,TRBJ1-3,NA,TGTGCCAGTAGTATACAGGGAAGCTCTGGAAACACCATATATTTT,CASSIQGSSGNTIYF
11,TRBV30,NA,TRBJ1-2,TRBD1,TGTGCCTGGATGAAGACAGGGGCGACCACCTTC,CAWMKTGATTF
13,TRBV18,NA,TRBJ1-6,NA,TGTGCCAGCTCACCGGTAGACACTTCACCCCTCCACTTT,CASSPVDTSPLHF
16,TRBV28,NA,TRBJ2-2,NA,TGTGCCAGCAGTACCCAGGCCGGGATCTGGACCGGGGAGCTGTTTTTT,CASSTQAGIWTGELFF
15,TRBV5-1,NA,TRBJ1-2,TRBD1,TGCGCCAGCAGCGGGACAGGGAGTTTAGGCTATGGCTACACCTTC,CASSGTGSLGYGYTF
14,TRBV28,NA,TRBJ1-3,TRBD1,TGTGCCAGCAGTAAGGGGACAGTCGGAAACACCATATATTTT,CASSKGTVGNTIYF
16,TRBV5-1,NA,TRBJ1-5,TRBD1,TGCGCCAGCAGCTTGACGGGACAGTATAGCAATCAGCCCCAGCATTTT,CASSLTGQYSNQPQHF